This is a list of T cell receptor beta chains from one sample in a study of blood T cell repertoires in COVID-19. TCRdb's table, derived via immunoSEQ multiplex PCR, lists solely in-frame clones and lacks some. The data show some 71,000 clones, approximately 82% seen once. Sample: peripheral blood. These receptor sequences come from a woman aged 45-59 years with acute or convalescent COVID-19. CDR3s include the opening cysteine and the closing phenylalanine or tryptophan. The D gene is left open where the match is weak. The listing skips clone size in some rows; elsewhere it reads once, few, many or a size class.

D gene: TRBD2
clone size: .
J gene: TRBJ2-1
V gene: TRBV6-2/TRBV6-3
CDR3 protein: CASSPLATEQFF
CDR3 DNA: TGTGCCAGCAGCCCACTAGCGACCGAGCAGTTCTTC

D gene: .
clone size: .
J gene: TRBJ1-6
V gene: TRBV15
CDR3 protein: CATRGTGNSPLHF
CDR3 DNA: TGTGCCACCAGGGGTACGGGGAATTCACCCCTCCACTTT

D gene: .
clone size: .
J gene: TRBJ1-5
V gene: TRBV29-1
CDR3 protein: CSVGEGRNQPQHF
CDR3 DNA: TGCAGCGTTGGGGAGGGCCGCAATCAGCCCCAGCATTTT

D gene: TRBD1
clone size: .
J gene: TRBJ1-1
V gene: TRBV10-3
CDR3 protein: CAITPRTGDTEAFF
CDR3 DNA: TGTGCCATCACCCCTAGGACAGGGGACACTGAAGCTTTCTTT

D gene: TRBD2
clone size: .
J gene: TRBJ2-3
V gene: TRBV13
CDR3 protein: CASSLVVAGGQDTQYF
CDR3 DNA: TGTGCCAGCAGCTTAGTGGTAGCGGGGGGGCAAGATACGCAGTATTTT

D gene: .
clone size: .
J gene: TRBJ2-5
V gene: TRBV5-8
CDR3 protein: CASSSYQETQYF
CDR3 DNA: TGTGCCAGCAGCTCCTATCAAGAGACCCAGTACTTC

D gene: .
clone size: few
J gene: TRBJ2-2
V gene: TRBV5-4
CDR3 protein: CASSSRTTGTRAGELFF
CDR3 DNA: TGTGCCAGCAGCTCGAGGACTACCGGGACCCGGGCCGGGGAGCTGTTTTTT

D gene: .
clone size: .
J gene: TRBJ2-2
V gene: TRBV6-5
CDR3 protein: CASSSIGELFF
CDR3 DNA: TGTGCCAGCAGTTCTATCGGGGAGCTGTTTTTT

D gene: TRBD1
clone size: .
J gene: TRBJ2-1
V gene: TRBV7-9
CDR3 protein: CASSPAGQVRNEQFF
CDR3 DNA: TGTGCCAGCAGCCCGGCTGGACAGGTACGAAATGAGCAGTTCTTC

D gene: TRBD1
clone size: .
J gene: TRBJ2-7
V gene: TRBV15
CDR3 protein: CATSRDRTGQREQYF
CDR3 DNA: TGTGCCACCAGCAGAGACCGGACAGGGCAAAGGGAGCAGTACTTC

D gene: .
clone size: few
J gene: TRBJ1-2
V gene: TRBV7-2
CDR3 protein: CASSLKQGYGYTF
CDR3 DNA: TGTGCCAGCAGCTTAAAACAGGGCTATGGCTACACCTTC

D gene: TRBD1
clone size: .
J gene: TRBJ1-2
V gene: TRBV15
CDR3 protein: CATSSRRNRGHGYTF
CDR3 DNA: TGTGCCACCAGCAGTCGCCGTAACAGGGGACATGGCTACACCTTC

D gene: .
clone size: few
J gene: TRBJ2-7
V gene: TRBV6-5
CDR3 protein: CASSQTGLEQYF
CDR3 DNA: TGTGCCAGCAGTCAGACAGGACTCGAGCAGTACTTC